Shown below are 18 T cell receptor beta chains from a single sample sequenced in a study of PD-L1 blockade in urothelial cancer (dated by TCRdb to the late 2010s). The time point label of this sample denotes: peripheral blood 6 weeks after treatment start. Library preparation employed the immunoSEQ multiplex PCR assay. The source is immuneACCESS, and TCRdb retained only in-frame sequences with V and J called. Part of the clones is not carried over; for the studies checked, unresolved V genes explain less than half of this, and the remainder is unexplained. Recorded for this sample are roughly 120,000 clones; around nine tenths of them occurred a single time. 1.5% to 2% of the sample goes to the ten largest clones. The sample consisted of PBMCs, taken around atezolizumab (anti-PD-L1) treatment. The source is a man in his fifties or sixties with urothelial cancer.

V usage is TRBV5-6 and J usage is TRBJ1-3; 8 bases align to TRBD1. J lost 0 bases, V lost 0 bases, and 2 bases had no gene match. The CDR3 has 16 residues. Germline V gene data show CDR1 as SGHDT and CDR2 as YYEEEE. CDR3 protein: CASSLVDRASGNTIYF. The CDR3 bases are TGTGCCAGCAGCTTGGTGGACAGGGCCTCTGGAAACACCATATATTTT.

This clone was found a few times. The CDR3: CASAVGGAYNEQFF. The CDR3 region has the DNA TGTGCCAGCGCCGTCGGGGGGGCCTACAATGAGCAGTTCTTC. The rearrangement links TRBV27 to TRBJ2-1, with 8 bases matching TRBD2. CDR3 length: 14 residues. The germline V gene has CDR1 MNHEY and CDR2 SMNVEV (reference sequence). With 8 bases clipped from V and 2 bases from J, the junction kept 5 bases outside the gene matches.

This rearrangement joins TRBV30 to TRBJ2-7, with 13 positions matching TRBD2. CDR1 GTSNPN and CDR2 SVGIG come from the germline V gene (reference sequence). This CDR3 spans 14 amino acids. With V trimmed by 4 bases and J by 4 bases, 4 bases remained unmatched. The CDR3 region is CAWNPGLAGYEQYF. DNA of the CDR3: TGTGCCTGGAATCCGGGACTAGCGGGGTACGAGCAGTACTTC.

The V call is TRBV6-5, the J call TRBJ2-3, with D possibly matching TRBD2 (5 bases). Trimming took 1 base from V and 1 from J, leaving 6 bases between them. This CDR3 is built from 14 residues. Germline CDR1 MNHEY, CDR2 SVGAGI. The CDR3 DNA reads as TGTGCCAGCAGTTACTTCGGGGGCACAGATACGCAGTATTTT. This translates into CASSYFGGTDTQYF.

Here the CDR3 reads CASSVDPGLGTGELFF. CDR3 sequence (DNA): TGTGCCAGCAGCGTAGACCCGGGTCTGGGCACCGGGGAGCTGTTTTTT. V is TRBV9 and J is TRBJ2-2; D remains ambiguous. Trimming pared 0 bases from V and 4 bases from J, leaving 13 bases between. Germline loops: CDR1 SGDLS, CDR2 YYNGEE. The CDR3 has 16 amino acids.

The chain combines TRBV19 with TRBJ2-3, with a weak D call TRBD2 (5 bases). In germline, CDR1 is LNHDA, CDR2 SQIVND (reference sequence). The length of the CDR3 is 13 residues. The germline V and J ends were trimmed by 6 bases and 6 bases, with 13 bases remaining between them. DNA of the CDR3: TGTGCCAGTAGCCCCCGATTAGCGGATACGCAGTATTTT. This sequence encodes CASSPRLADTQYF.

This rearrangement joins TRBV19 to TRBJ2-3; 8 bases are shared with TRBD1. The V gene's germline CDR1 is LNHDA and CDR2 SQIVND (reference sequence). The CDR3 sequence is 17 residues long. With V trimmed by 5 bases and J by 4 bases, 14 bases remained unmatched. The CDR3 protein is CASSLRLLDRGSDTQYF. The CDR3 bases are TGTGCCAGTAGTTTACGGCTCCTAGACAGGGGTTCAGATACGCAGTATTTT.

The chain uses TRBV5-1 and TRBJ2-1; D gene uncertain. V dropped 0 bases and J dropped 5 bases, with 6 bases sitting between them. The germline V gene encodes CDR1 SGHRS and CDR2 YFSETQ. The CDR3 runs to 13 residues. CDR3 nucleotides: TGCGCCAGCAGCTTGGGTAGAAACAATGAGCAGTTCTTC. As protein: CASSLGRNNEQFF. The full variable domain, rest sourced from reference TRBV5-1 and TRBJ2-1, is KAGVTQTPRYLIKTRGQQVTLSCSPISGHRSVSWYQQTPGQGLQFLFEYFSETQRNKGNFPGRFSGRQFSNSRSEMNVSTLELGDSALYLCASSLGRNNEQFFGPGTRLTVL.

With respect to this clone: At one of its ends the junction is not consistent with the germline gene, which may arise from a read error. The chain couples TRBV5-1 to TRBJ1-2; D possibly corresponds to TRBD1 (5 bases). Germline V CDR1 and CDR2: SGHRS, YFSETQ. CDR3 length: 15 residues. The CDR3 loop reads CASSLGPNSNYGYTF. DNA for the CDR3: TGCGCCAGCAGTTTGGGGCCGAATTCAAACTATGGCTACACCTTC.

The V gene is TRBV7-9, the J gene TRBJ1-2; TRBD1 might be the D (6 bases). Per germline, CDR1 SEHNR and CDR2 FQNEAQ (reference sequence). With 5 bases removed from V and 4 bases from J, the gap between germline ends came to 17 bases. There are 15 residues in the CDR3. CDR3 loop: CASSTPGQPSYGYTF. As DNA, the CDR3 is TGTGCCAGCAGCACCCCCGGACAGCCCTCCTATGGCTACACCTTC.

This clone occurred once. This chain uses TRBV4-2 with TRBJ2-7; D perhaps matches TRBD1 (7 bases). Germline V gene lookup returns CDR1 LGHNA and CDR2 YNFKEQ. V shed 4 bases and J shed 6 bases, with 16 bases lying between them. This CDR3 is built from 14 residues. The CDR3 sequence: CASSRRGGGAEQYF. The CDR3 DNA follows: TGTGCCAGCAGCCGAAGAGGGGGCGGGGCCGAGCAGTACTTC.

The chain recombines TRBV18 with TRBJ2-3, with 16 bases fitting TRBD2. Germline V CDR1 and CDR2: KGHSH, LQKENI. The CDR3 length is 21 residues. Trimming at V came to 0 bases and at J to 2 bases, leaving 11 bases not matched to a gene. CDR3: CASSPPGLAGGGLQSTDTQYF. Here the CDR3 DNA reads TGTGCCAGCTCACCACCGGGACTAGCGGGAGGGGGCCTCCAGTCCACAGATACGCAGTATTTT.

The chain combines TRBV28 with TRBJ2-3, with D perhaps TRBD2 (6 bases). The CDR3 loop spans 16 amino acids. Germline CDR1 MDHEN, CDR2 SYDVKM. Between the trimmed V and J ends, which lost 4 bases and 1 base, there was a span of 15 bases. DNA of the CDR3: TGTGCCAGCAGTTCCGGGGGAAGTATCGGCACAGATACGCAGTATTTT. It translates to CASSSGGSIGTDTQYF.

The chain recombines TRBV4-3 with TRBJ2-1; D not resolved. Germline V gives CDR1 LGHNA, CDR2 YSLEER. The CDR3 loop spans 17 amino acids. V was cut by 0 bases and J by 4 bases, with 16 bases left in between. The CDR3 reads CASSQDLSGLQYNEQFF. CDR3 nucleotides: TGCGCCAGCAGCCAAGATCTCTCAGGTTTACAATACAATGAGCAGTTCTTC.

The chain joins TRBV27 to TRBJ2-7; 7 positions agree with TRBD2. V gave up 5 bases and J gave up 3 bases; unmatched junction bases: 7. The CDR3 runs 14 residues. Germline lookup yields CDR1 MNHEY and CDR2 SMNVEV (reference sequence). The CDR3 reads CASSPTSLLYEQYF. In nucleotides, the CDR3 is TGTGCCAGCAGTCCGACTAGCCTTCTCTACGAGCAGTACTTC.

The rearrangement links TRBV19 to TRBJ1-5; 9 nucleotides match TRBD1. Germline V gene lookup returns CDR1 LNHDA and CDR2 SQIVND (reference sequence). Trimming at V came to 7 bases and at J to 6 bases, leaving 4 bases not matched to a gene. CDR3 length: 13 amino acids. The CDR3 protein is CASTTGGGQPQHF. The DNA of the CDR3 is TGTGCCAGTACCACAGGGGGCGGTCAGCCCCAGCATTTT. Filled out from reference TRBV19 and TRBJ1-5, the complete variable domain reads DGGITQSPKYLFRKEGQNVTLSCEQNLNHDAMYWYRQDPGQGLRLIYYSQIVNDFQKGDIAEGYSVSREKKESFPLTVTSAQKNPTAFYLCASTTGGGQPQHFGDGTRLSIL.

V and J are TRBV6-5 and TRBJ2-7; perhaps TRBD2 as D (6 bases). Germline V gene lookup returns CDR1 MNHEY and CDR2 SVGAGI. This CDR3 comprises 14 residues. V lost 5 bases and J 1 base, leaving 12 bases between the germline ends. The CDR3 here is CASSTTGESYEQYF. The CDR3 DNA reads TGTGCCAGCAGTACGACGGGAGAATCCTACGAGCAGTACTTC.

This clone was observed once. Here the CDR3 DNA reads TGTGCCAGCAGCTTGGGGGGGCGGAACACTGAAGCTTTCTTT. It encodes CASSLGGRNTEAFF. J is TRBJ1-1 and V is TRBV5-4, with a weak D call TRBD1 (6 bases). The V end lost 0 bases, the J end lost 1 base, and 7 bases lay between the germline ends. CDR1 and CDR2 (germline): SGHNT, YYREEE (reference sequence). This CDR3 comprises 14 residues.